The present TCR beta chain was sequenced within a study of technical replicates of blood from a few donors. Germline CDR1 is MNHNY and CDR2 is SVGAGI (reference sequence). The CDR3 consists of 12 residues. V was pared by 8 bases and J by 8 bases, with 8 bases of the junction left unmatched. This table comes from immunoSEQ multiplex PCR, and its TCRdb copy is limited to in-frame clones, with some not included. Here the sample spans approximately 94,000 clones, 96% being singletons. The receptor comes from a human donor in good health. Input material: T cells isolated from PBMCs. The rearrangement links TRBV6-6 to TRBJ2-7; 8 nucleotides agree with TRBD2. CDR3 sequence: CASSGGRFKQYF. CDR3 sequence (DNA): TGTGCCAGCTCGGGGGGGAGGTTCAAGCAGTACTTC.